The sequence of this T cell receptor (beta chain) was determined in a study of technical replicates of blood from a handful of donors. With 4 bases clipped from V and 5 bases from J, the junction kept 3 bases outside the gene matches. CDR1 is KGHSH and CDR2 is LQKENI in the germline V gene. CDR3 size: 14 residues. TCRdb keeps only in-frame clones here, not all; method: immunoSEQ multiplex PCR. The table shows tens of thousands of clones, with 90% to 96% occurring only once. The chain joins TRBV18 to TRBJ2-1, with TRBD1 identical over 9 bases. Sequencing was done on a sample of T cells isolated from PBMCs. The receptor's source is a human donor in good health. In DNA, the CDR3 is TGTGCCAGCTCACGCCGGGACAGGGACAATGAGCAGTTCTTC. Its protein is CASSRRDRDNEQFF.